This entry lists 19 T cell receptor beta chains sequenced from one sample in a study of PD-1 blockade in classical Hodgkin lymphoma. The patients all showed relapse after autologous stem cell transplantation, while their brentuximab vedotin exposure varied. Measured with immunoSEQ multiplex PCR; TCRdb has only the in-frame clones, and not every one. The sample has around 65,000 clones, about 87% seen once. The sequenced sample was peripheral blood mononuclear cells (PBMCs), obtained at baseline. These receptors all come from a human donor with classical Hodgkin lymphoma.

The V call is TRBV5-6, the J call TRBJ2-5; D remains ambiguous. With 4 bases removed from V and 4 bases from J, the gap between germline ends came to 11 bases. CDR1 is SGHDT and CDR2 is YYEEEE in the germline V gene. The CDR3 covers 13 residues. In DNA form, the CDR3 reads TGTGCCAGCAGCCCCCTGGTCGTAGAGACCCAGTACTTC. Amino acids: CASSPLVVETQYF.

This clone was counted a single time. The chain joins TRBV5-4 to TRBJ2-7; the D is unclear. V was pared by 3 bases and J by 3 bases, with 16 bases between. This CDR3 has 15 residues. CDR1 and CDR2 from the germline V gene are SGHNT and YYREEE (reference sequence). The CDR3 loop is CASSSAGKLNYEQYF. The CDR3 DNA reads TGTGCCAGCAGCTCGGCAGGAAAACTTAACTACGAGCAGTACTTC.

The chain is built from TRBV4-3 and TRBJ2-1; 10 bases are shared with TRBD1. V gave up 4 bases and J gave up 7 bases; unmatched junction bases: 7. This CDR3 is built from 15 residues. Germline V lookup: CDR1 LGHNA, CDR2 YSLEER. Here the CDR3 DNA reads TGCGCCAGCAGCCTTGGGACAGGGGCAAGTAATGAGCAGTTCTTC. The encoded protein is CASSLGTGASNEQFF.

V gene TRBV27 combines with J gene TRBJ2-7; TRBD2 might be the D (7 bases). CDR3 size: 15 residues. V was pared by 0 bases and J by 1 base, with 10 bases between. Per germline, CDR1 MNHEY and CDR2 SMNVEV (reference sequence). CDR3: CASSLSRGGSYEQYF. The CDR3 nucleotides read TGTGCCAGCAGTTTATCTAGGGGGGGGTCCTACGAGCAGTACTTC.

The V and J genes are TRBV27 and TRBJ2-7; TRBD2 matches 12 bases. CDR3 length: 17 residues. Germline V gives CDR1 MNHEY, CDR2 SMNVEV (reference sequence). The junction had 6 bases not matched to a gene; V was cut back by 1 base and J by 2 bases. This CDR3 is CASSLWASGGVTYEQYF. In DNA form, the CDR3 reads TGTGCCAGCAGTTTATGGGCTAGCGGGGGGGTAACCTACGAGCAGTACTTC.

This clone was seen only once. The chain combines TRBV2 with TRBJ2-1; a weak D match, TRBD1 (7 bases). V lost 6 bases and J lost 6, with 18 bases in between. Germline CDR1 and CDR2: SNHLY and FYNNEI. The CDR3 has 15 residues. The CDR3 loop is CASRRGGGQVNEQFF. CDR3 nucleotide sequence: TGTGCCAGCAGACGAGGAGGGGGCCAGGTCAATGAGCAGTTCTTC.

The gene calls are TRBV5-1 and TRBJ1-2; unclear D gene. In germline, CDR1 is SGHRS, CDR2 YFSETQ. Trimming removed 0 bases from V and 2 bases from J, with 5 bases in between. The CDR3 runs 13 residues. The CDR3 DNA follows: TGCGCCAGCAGCTTGGCCGGGAACTATGGCTACACCTTC. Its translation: CASSLAGNYGYTF.

CDR3 sequence reads: CASSVGVGVEQFF. The CDR3 coding sequence is TGTGCCAGCAGCGTAGGGGTGGGGGTAGAGCAGTTCTTC. The chain recombines TRBV9 with TRBJ2-1; either TRBD1 or TRBD2 may supply D (5 bases each). Germline CDR1 SGDLS, CDR2 YYNGEE. The V gene lost 0 bases and the J gene lost 10 bases, with 11 bases spanning the gap. The CDR3 loop spans 13 amino acids.

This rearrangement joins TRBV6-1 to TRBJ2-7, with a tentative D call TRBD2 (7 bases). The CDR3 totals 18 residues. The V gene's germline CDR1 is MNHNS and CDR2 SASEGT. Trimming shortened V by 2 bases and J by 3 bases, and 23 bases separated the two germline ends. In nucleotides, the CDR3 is TGTGCCAGCAGTGAAAGAATCGGGGGGCTCCAGCCTTACTACGAGCAGTACTTC. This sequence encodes CASSERIGGLQPYYEQYF.

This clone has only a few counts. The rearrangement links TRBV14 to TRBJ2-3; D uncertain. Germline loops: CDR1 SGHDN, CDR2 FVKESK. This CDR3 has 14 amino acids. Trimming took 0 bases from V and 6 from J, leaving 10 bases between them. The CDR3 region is CASSQDLGSDTQYF. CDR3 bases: TGTGCCAGCAGCCAAGATTTGGGTTCGGATACGCAGTATTTT.

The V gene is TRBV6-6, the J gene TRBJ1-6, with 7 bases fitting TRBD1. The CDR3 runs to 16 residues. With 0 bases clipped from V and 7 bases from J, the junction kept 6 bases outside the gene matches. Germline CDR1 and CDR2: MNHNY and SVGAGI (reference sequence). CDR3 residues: CASSYSPRQGNSPLHF. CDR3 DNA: TGTGCCAGCAGTTACTCGCCCCGACAGGGCAATTCACCCCTCCACTTT.

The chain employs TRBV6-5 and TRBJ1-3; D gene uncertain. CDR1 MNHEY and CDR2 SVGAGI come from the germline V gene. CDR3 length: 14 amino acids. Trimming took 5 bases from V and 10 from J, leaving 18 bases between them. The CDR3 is CASSEHGLRLTIYF. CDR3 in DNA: TGTGCCAGCAGTGAACATGGCTTACGGCTTACCATATATTTT.

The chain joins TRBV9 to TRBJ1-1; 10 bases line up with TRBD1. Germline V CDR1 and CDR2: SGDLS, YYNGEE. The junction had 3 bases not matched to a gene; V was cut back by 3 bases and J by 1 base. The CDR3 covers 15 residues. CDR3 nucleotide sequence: TGTGCCAGCAGCGAGGGGGACAGGGGGAACACTGAAGCTTTCTTT. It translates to CASSEGDRGNTEAFF.

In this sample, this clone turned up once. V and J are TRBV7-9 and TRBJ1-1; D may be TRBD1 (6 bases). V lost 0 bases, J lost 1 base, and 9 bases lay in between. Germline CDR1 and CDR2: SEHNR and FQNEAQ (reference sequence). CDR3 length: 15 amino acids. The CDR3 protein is CASSLAKDRNTEAFF. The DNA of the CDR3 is TGTGCCAGCAGCTTAGCTAAGGACAGGAACACTGAAGCTTTCTTT. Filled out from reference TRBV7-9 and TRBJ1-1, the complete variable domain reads DTGVSQNPRHKITKRGQNVTFRCDPISEHNRLYWYRQTLGQGPEFLTYFQNEAQLEKSRLLSDRFSAERPKGSFSTLEIQRTEQGDSAMYLCASSLAKDRNTEAFFGQGTRLTVV.

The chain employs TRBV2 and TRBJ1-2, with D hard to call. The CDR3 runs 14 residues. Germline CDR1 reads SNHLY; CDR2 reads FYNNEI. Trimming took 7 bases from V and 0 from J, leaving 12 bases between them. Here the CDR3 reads CASIVRAANYGYTF. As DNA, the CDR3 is TGTGCCAGCATAGTAAGGGCCGCTAACTATGGCTACACCTTC.

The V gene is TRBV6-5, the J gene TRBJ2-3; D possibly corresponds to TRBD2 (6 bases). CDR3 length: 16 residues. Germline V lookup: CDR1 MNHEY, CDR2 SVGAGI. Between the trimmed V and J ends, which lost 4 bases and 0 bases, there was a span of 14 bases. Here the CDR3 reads CASSSTGTPSTDTQYF. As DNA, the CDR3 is TGTGCCAGCAGTTCTACCGGGACTCCTAGCACAGATACGCAGTATTTT.

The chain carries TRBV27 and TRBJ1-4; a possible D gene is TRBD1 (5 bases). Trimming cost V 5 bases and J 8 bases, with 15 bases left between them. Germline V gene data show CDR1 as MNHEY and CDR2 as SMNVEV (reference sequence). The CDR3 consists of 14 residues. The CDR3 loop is CASSPGFPPEKLFF. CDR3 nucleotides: TGTGCCAGCAGTCCAGGGTTTCCCCCCGAAAAACTGTTTTTT.

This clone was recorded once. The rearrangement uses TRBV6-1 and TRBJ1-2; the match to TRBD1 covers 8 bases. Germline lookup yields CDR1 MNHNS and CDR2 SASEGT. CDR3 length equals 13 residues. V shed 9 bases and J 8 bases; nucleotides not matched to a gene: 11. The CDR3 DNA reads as TGTGCCAGATCCCGGGACAGGATACGCGGCTACACCTTC. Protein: CARSRDRIRGYTF.

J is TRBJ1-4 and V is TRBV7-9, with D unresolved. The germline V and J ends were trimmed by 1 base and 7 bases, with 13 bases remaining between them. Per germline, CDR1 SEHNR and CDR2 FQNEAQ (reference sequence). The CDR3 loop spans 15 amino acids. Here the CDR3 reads CASSLEVGLTEKLFF. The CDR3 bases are TGTGCCAGCAGCTTAGAGGTGGGCCTTACTGAAAAACTGTTTTTT.